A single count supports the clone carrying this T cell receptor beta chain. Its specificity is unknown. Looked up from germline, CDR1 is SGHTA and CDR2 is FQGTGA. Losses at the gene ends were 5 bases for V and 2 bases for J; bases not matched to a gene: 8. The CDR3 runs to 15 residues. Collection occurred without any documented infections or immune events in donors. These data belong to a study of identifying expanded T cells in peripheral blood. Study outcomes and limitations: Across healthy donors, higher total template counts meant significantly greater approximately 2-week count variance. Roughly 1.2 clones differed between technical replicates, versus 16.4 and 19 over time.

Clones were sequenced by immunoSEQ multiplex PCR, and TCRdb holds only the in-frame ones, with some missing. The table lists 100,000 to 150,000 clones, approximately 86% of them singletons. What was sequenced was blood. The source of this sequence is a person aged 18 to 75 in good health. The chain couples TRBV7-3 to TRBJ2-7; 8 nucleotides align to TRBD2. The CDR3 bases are TGTGCCAGCAGCAGTAATAGCGGGACAACCTACGAGCAGTACTTC. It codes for CASSSNSGTTYEQYF.